The 32 T cell receptor beta chains presented below share a single source sample, sequenced in a study of blood T cell repertoires in COVID-19. TCRdb's copy holds only in-frame clones and misses some; the assay was immunoSEQ multiplex PCR. There are tens of thousands of clones in the sample; about 84% occur only once, and about 3% lies in the top ten. Sequencing was performed on peripheral blood. The origin of the receptors is a man between 65 and 85 years old with COVID-19, enrolled during active disease.

The genes are TRBV19 and TRBJ1-5; TRBD1 aligns across 7 bases. The germline CDR1 and CDR2 sequences are LNHDA and SQIVND (reference sequence). The CDR3 is 15 amino acids. Trimming removed 10 bases from V and 7 bases from J; junction bases left unmatched: 16. DNA for the CDR3: TGTGCCACCCAGTCCAACAGGGGCAAGGGACAGCCCCAGCATTTT. It yields the protein CATQSNRGKGQPQHF.

This clone was seen only once. CDR3 nucleotides: TGCGCCAGCAGCTTCGGGTCTAACACAGATACGCAGTATTTT. It is translated as CASSFGSNTDTQYF. The J gene is TRBJ2-3, the V gene TRBV5-1; D is ambiguous. V lost 2 bases to trimming and J lost 2 bases, with 9 bases between them. The CDR3 is made up of 14 amino acids. The germline gives CDR1 SGHRS, CDR2 YFSETQ.

The J gene is TRBJ2-5, the V gene TRBV5-1, with 10 positions matching TRBD1. The CDR3 has 17 amino acids. With 2 bases clipped from V and 1 base from J, the junction kept 8 bases outside the gene matches. Germline CDR1 SGHRS, CDR2 YFSETQ. The CDR3 is CASSFSGGTGVQETQYF. The CDR3 nucleotides read TGCGCCAGCAGCTTTTCTGGGGGGACAGGGGTCCAAGAGACCCAGTACTTC.

V gene TRBV5-1 combines with J gene TRBJ2-2, with D possibly being TRBD2 (6 bases). V was pared by 0 bases and J by 2 bases, with 14 bases between. Per the germline V gene, CDR1 is SGHRS and CDR2 is YFSETQ. The CDR3 covers 17 residues. Here the CDR3 DNA reads TGCGCCAGCAGCTTGGATAGTGGCGGGGCCAACACCGGGGAGCTGTTTTTT. This codes for CASSLDSGGANTGELFF.

This chain connects TRBV30 to TRBJ2-7; no firm D call. V gave up 7 bases and J gave up 6 bases, with 16 bases separating them. Germline assignment: CDR1 GTSNPN and CDR2 SVGIG (reference sequence). CDR3 size: 12 residues. In nucleotides, the CDR3 is TGTGCCTTTCTCAGGTTATCCGGCGAGCAGTACTTC. This codes for CAFLRLSGEQYF.

The rearrangement joins TRBV28 to TRBJ2-7; no clear D gene. V lost 5 bases and J lost 4, with 9 bases in between. Germline CDR1 is MDHEN and CDR2 is SYDVKM. The CDR3 loop spans 12 amino acids. The CDR3 is CASSPLLYEQYF. The CDR3 coding sequence is TGTGCCAGCAGTCCCCTTTTATACGAGCAGTACTTC.

A single count supports this clone. The chain joins TRBV5-8 to TRBJ2-3; TRBD2 matches 7 bases. The CDR3 runs to 15 residues. V was pared by 3 bases and J by 2 bases, with 6 bases of the junction left unmatched. In germline, CDR1 is SGHTS, CDR2 YDEGEE. This chain's CDR3 is CASSSRGGDTDTQYF. In nucleotides, the CDR3 is TGTGCCAGCAGCTCTAGGGGAGGGGACACAGATACGCAGTATTTT.

In its sample, this clone was seen a few times. The chain recombines TRBV2 with TRBJ1-5, with 12 bases identical to TRBD1. The germline CDR1 and CDR2 sequences are SNHLY and FYNNEI. The CDR3 consists of 15 residues. Trimming cost V 6 bases and J 6 bases; bases outside gene matches: 6. Here the CDR3 reads CASSRDRGRGQPQHF. The CDR3 nucleotides read TGTGCCAGCAGCCGGGACAGGGGGCGAGGTCAGCCCCAGCATTTT.

V and J are TRBV19 and TRBJ2-5, with D maybe TRBD1 (6 bases). Trimming took off 5 bases at V and 5 bases at J, with 15 bases between the two ends. Germline-derived CDR1 and CDR2 are LNHDA and SQIVND (reference sequence). The CDR3 is 14 residues long. As DNA, the CDR3 is TGTGCCAGTAGTTCGAGGGGGTTGGCTGAGACCCAGTACTTC. As protein: CASSSRGLAETQYF.

For the CDR3, the DNA is TGTGCCAGCAGCTTAGTGGCGGGCAGAAGCGAGCAGTACTTC. As protein: CASSLVAGRSEQYF. The chain couples TRBV7-9 to TRBJ2-7; possibly TRBD2 for D (5 bases). This CDR3 region has 14 residues. CDR1 and CDR2 (germline): SEHNR, FQNEAQ (reference sequence). Trimming cost V 1 base and J 6 bases, with 13 bases left between them.

The chain combines TRBV27 with TRBJ2-3, with a possible D match to TRBD2 (6 bases). V was trimmed by 5 bases and J by 0 bases, leaving 12 bases between them. Germline-derived CDR1 and CDR2 are MNHEY and SMNVEV (reference sequence). The CDR3 totals 15 residues. As DNA, the CDR3 is TGTGCCAGCAGTCGGCGGGAAATAAGCACAGATACGCAGTATTTT. Residues: CASSRREISTDTQYF.

The V call is TRBV6-2 or TRBV6-3, the J call TRBJ1-2, with 8 bases lining up with TRBD1. Germline loops: CDR1 MNHEY, CDR2 SVGEGT. The CDR3 length is 13 residues. V lost 5 bases, J lost 5 bases, and 4 bases stayed unmatched. CDR3 DNA: TGTGCCAGCAGTCGACAGGGGCCTTATGGCTACACCTTC. Protein product: CASSRQGPYGYTF.

This clone appeared a few times. The J gene is TRBJ1-5, the V gene TRBV6-5, with no clear D. Germline V gene data show CDR1 as MNHEY and CDR2 as SVGAGI. V was shortened by 7 bases and J by 0 bases, with 7 bases between the two germline ends. The CDR3 is 13 amino acids. The CDR3 DNA reads as TGTGCCAGCACGGGAAATAGCAATCAGCCCCAGCATTTT. This sequence encodes CASTGNSNQPQHF.

This chain connects TRBV4-3 to TRBJ2-7; 8 bases map to TRBD1. Germline CDR1 is LGHNA and CDR2 is YSLEER. The CDR3 loop spans 16 amino acids. V shed 4 bases and J 4 bases; nucleotides not matched to a gene: 12. The CDR3 coding sequence is TGCGCCAGCAGCCCCGACTCAGGACAGGGCGTTTACGAGCAGTACTTC. Translation gives CASSPDSGQGVYEQYF.

The genes are TRBV28 and TRBJ2-4; a weak D match, TRBD1 (6 bases). V shed 6 bases and J shed 0 bases, with 15 bases lying between them. Looked up from germline, CDR1 is MDHEN and CDR2 is SYDVKM. The CDR3 loop spans 16 amino acids. The DNA of the CDR3 is TGTGCCAGCAGCCAACAGGGAGCATCAGCCAAAAACATTCAGTACTTC. Translated: CASSQQGASAKNIQYF.

With regard to this clone: The junction departs from the called germline gene at one end, perhaps through a read error. This chain connects TRBV28 to TRBJ1-2; weak D call: TRBD1 (6 bases). This CDR3 is 14 amino acids long. Germline CDR1 and CDR2: MDHEN and SYDVKM. CDR3 sequence: CASSSSRGAGGYTF. As DNA, the CDR3 is TGTGCCAGCAGTTCATCCAGGGGCGCGGGAGGCTACACCTTT.

In its sample, this clone was seen once. The CDR3 nucleotides are TGTGCTAGTGGTCCAGGGACAGGGGGCACTGAAGCTTTCTTT. Residues: CASGPGTGGTEAFF. V gene TRBV12-5 combines with J gene TRBJ1-1; 11 bases are shared with TRBD1. The J segment lost 4 bases and the V segment lost 5 bases, leaving 3 bases of the junction unmatched. The CDR3 has 14 residues. Per germline, CDR1 LGHNT and CDR2 FRNRAP. The full variable domain, with the rest looked up from reference TRBV12-5 and TRBJ1-1, is DARVTQTPRHKVTEMGQEVTMRCQPILGHNTVFWYRQTMMQGLELLAYFRNRAPLDDSGMPKDRFSAEMPDATLATLKIQPSEPRDSAVYFCASGPGTGGTEAFFGQGTRLTVV.

V and J are TRBV7-9 and TRBJ1-1, with D unresolved. Germline loops: CDR1 SEHNR, CDR2 FQNEAQ (reference sequence). The CDR3 sequence is 14 residues long. V was trimmed by 7 bases and J by 0 bases, leaving 12 bases between them. The DNA of the CDR3 is TGTGCCAGCACCCCCAGTTTGGTGAACACTGAAGCTTTCTTT. Protein: CASTPSLVNTEAFF.

This clone has a handful of counts. The chain uses TRBV5-5 and TRBJ2-7; weak D call: TRBD1 (6 bases). The ends were cut back, 4 bases at V and 0 bases at J, with 14 bases in the middle. The germline gives CDR1 SGHKS, CDR2 YYEKEE (reference sequence). This CDR3 has 15 amino acids. As DNA, the CDR3 is TGTGCCAGCAGCCCGCCGGGACACCACTCCTACGAGCAGTACTTC. Residues: CASSPPGHHSYEQYF.

This chain joins TRBV7-2 and TRBJ1-2; no clear D gene. V gave up 1 base and J gave up 1 base, with 16 bases separating them. Per germline, CDR1 SGHTA and CDR2 FQGNSA. The CDR3 totals 17 residues. This CDR3 reads CASSLVSGISLNYGYTF. CDR3 nucleotide sequence: TGTGCCAGCAGCTTAGTATCGGGGATATCCCTTAACTATGGCTACACCTTC.

V and J are TRBV19 and TRBJ2-4, with 10 bases that match TRBD1. V gave up 2 bases and J gave up 9 bases; unmatched junction bases: 4. This CDR3 has 14 residues. From germline, CDR1 is LNHDA and CDR2 SQIVND (reference sequence). CDR3 in DNA: TGTGCCAGTAGTATACGGACAGGGGGTGGCATTCAGTACTTC. Its translation is CASSIRTGGGIQYF.

The chain uses TRBV5-1 and TRBJ1-1; D ambiguous. Trimming cost V 0 bases and J 4 bases, with 7 bases left between them. From germline, CDR1 is SGHRS and CDR2 YFSETQ. The CDR3 has 13 amino acids. CDR3 nucleotide sequence: TGCGCCAGCAGCTTGGCCGAGGGCACTGAAGCTTTCTTT. Residues: CASSLAEGTEAFF.

The chain has TRBV30 and TRBJ1-1; 7 positions agree with TRBD1. The CDR3 consists of 14 residues. After removal of 2 bases from V and 3 bases from J, the junction contained 6 bases not matched to a gene. CDR1 is GTSNPN, CDR2 SVGIG, per germline (reference sequence). The CDR3 nucleotides are TGTGCCTGGAGTCTGACAGGGCTTTACACTGAAGCTTTCTTT. This gives the protein CAWSLTGLYTEAFF.

This chain links TRBV2 with TRBJ1-1, with D unresolved. Between the trimmed V and J ends, which lost 8 bases and 11 bases, there was a span of 12 bases. Germline CDR1 SNHLY, CDR2 FYNNEI. The CDR3 is 10 residues long. The CDR3 DNA reads TGTGCCAGCGGCCCGAGGGAGGCTTTCTTT. This encodes CASGPREAFF.

The chain has TRBV19 and TRBJ2-3, with D perhaps matching TRBD2 (6 bases). There are 14 residues in the CDR3. Trimming removed 3 bases from V and 1 base from J, with 8 bases in between. Germline V gene lookup returns CDR1 LNHDA and CDR2 SQIVND (reference sequence). Here the CDR3 reads CASSIQRGTDTQYF. In DNA form, the CDR3 reads TGTGCCAGTAGTATCCAGCGGGGCACAGATACGCAGTATTTT.

V is TRBV27 and J is TRBJ1-2; TRBD1 matches 7 bases. The CDR3 covers 15 residues. V lost 4 bases, J lost 8 bases, and 13 bases stayed unmatched. CDR1 is MNHEY, CDR2 SMNVEV, per germline (reference sequence). CDR3 nucleotide sequence: TGTGCCAGCAGTTCCCTCACAGGGGATCAGGTGGGCTACACCTTC. It is translated as CASSSLTGDQVGYTF.

CDR3 loop: CASSQESRGAGYGYTF. In DNA, the CDR3 is TGTGCCAGCAGCCAAGAATCCCGGGGAGCGGGGTATGGCTACACCTTC. J is TRBJ1-2 and V is TRBV3-1 (or the pseudogene TRBV3-2); the D is unclear. Germline lookup yields CDR1 LGHDT and CDR2 YNNKEL (reference sequence). The CDR3 is made up of 16 amino acids. The ends were cut back, 0 bases at V and 5 bases at J, with 16 bases in the middle.

V gene TRBV24-1 combines with J gene TRBJ2-1; 9 bases line up with TRBD1. The CDR3 extends over 14 amino acids. The germline V gene has CDR1 KGHDR and CDR2 SFDVKD. The V and J ends lost 7 bases and 5 bases, in that order; junction bases with no gene match: 5. The CDR3 DNA is TGTGCCACCAGGGAGACAGGGGGGGACAATGAGCAGTTCTTC. Its protein product is CATRETGGDNEQFF.

The chain has TRBV24-1 and TRBJ2-5; 12 bases fit TRBD2. Germline CDR1 and CDR2: KGHDR and SFDVKD. The V and J ends lost 4 bases and 4 bases, in that order; junction bases with no gene match: 6. This CDR3 comprises 16 residues. The CDR3 DNA sequence: TGTGCCACCAGTGACCCACGACTAGCGGGAGCAGAGACCCAGTACTTC. It is translated as CATSDPRLAGAETQYF.

V usage is TRBV7-2 and J usage is TRBJ2-7; 9 bases are shared with TRBD1. The CDR3 length is 15 residues. In germline, CDR1 is SGHTA, CDR2 FQGNSA. Germline trimming cut 4 bases from V and 6 bases from J; bases unmatched to any gene: 10. Written as DNA, the CDR3 is TGTGCCAGCAGCTATTGGGACAGGGCAGGCGGCGAGCAGTACTTC. Translation: CASSYWDRAGGEQYF. The variable domain in full, completed from reference TRBV7-2 and TRBJ2-7, reads GAGVSQSPSNKVTEKGKDVELRCDPISGHTALYWYRQSLGQGLEFLIYFQGNSAPDKSGLPSDRFSAERTGGSVSTLTIQRTQQEDSAVYLCASSYWDRAGGEQYFGPGTRLTVT.

The rearrangement joins TRBV5-1 to TRBJ2-1; 14 bases are a match to TRBD2. The junction had 4 bases not matched to a gene; V was cut back by 3 bases and J by 8 bases. The CDR3 runs to 15 residues. Germline assignment: CDR1 SGHRS and CDR2 YFSETQ. The DNA of the CDR3 is TGCGCCAGCAGCTCGGGACTAGCGGGAGACGATGAGCAGTTCTTC. It codes for CASSSGLAGDDEQFF. Full variable domain (outside the CDR3, taken from reference TRBV5-1 and TRBJ2-1): KAGVTQTPRYLIKTRGQQVTLSCSPISGHRSVSWYQQTPGQGLQFLFEYFSETQRNKGNFPGRFSGRQFSNSRSEMNVSTLELGDSALYLCASSSGLAGDDEQFFGPGTRLTVL.

The chain has TRBV2 and TRBJ1-2, with TRBD1 matching over 7 bases. The CDR3 sequence is 14 residues long. Looked up from germline, CDR1 is SNHLY and CDR2 is FYNNEI. V was clipped by 5 bases and J by 0 bases; unmatched bases: 3. The chain's CDR3 is CASSTGAANYGYTF. The CDR3 DNA follows: TGTGCCAGCAGTACAGGGGCCGCTAACTATGGCTACACCTTC.